This T cell receptor beta chain was obtained from a study of vaccination and CD4 T cells after COVID-19. A remark on this clonotype: Its antigen is unidentified.

Germline V gene lookup returns CDR1 SNHLY and CDR2 FYNNEI. This CDR3 spans 17 amino acids. V lost 2 bases to trimming and J lost 5 bases; unmatched junction nucleotides: 7. As for treatment: 10-day PBMC culture with coronavirus spike peptide pools or control peptides (ViraFEST assay). Sequencing of the DNA from cultured CD4+ T cells was carried out with the Oncomine TCR Beta short-read assay. In TCRdb, the PCR reads were re-called with MiXCR into one record per CDR3 protein. The table shows approximately 6,700 distinct CDR3 sequences, with around 50% occurring only once. The clonotype was recovered from a human donor who had recovered from COVID-19. Specimen: CD4+ T cells from blood, cultured in vitro. The chain has TRBV2 and TRBJ2-1; 12 bases line up with TRBD2. The CDR3 DNA is TGTGCCAGCAGTGAACGACTAGCGGGAGAGTCGCACAATGAGCAGTTCTTC. Its translation: CASSERLAGESHNEQFF.